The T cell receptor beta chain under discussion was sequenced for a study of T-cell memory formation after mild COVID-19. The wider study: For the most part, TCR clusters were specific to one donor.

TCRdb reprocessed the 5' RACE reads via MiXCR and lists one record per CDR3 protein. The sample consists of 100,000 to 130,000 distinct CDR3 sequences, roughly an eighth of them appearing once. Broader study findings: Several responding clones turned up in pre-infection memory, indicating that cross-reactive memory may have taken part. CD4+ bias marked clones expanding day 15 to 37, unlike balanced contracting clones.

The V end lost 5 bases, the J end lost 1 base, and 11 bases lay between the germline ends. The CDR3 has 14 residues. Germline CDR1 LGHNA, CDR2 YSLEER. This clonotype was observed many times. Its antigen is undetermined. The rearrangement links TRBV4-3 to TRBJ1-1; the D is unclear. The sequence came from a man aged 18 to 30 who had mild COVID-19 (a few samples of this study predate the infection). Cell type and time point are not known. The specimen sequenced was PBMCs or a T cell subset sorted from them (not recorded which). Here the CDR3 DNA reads TGCGCCAGCAGCTTCGCTCAGTGGAACACTGAAGCTTTCTTT. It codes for CASSFAQWNTEAFF.